A selection of T cell receptor beta chains follows, all from one sample in a study of blood T cell repertoires in COVID-19. Sequencing used immunoSEQ multiplex PCR; TCRdb keeps in-frame clones, though not all of them. The table shows 290,000 or so clones, with about four fifths occurring only once. The sample consisted of PBMCs or T cells enriched from blood (not recorded which). These receptor sequences come from a man aged 40-50 years who had been exposed to COVID-19. The conserved cysteine and the conserved F or W are not part of the CDR3 here. Each record gives: V gene, CDR3 protein.

v_gene: TRBV14
CDR3aa: ASSAGTWGTIY

v_gene: TRBV5-1
CDR3aa: ASSTGQGMYNEQF

v_gene: TRBV5-4
CDR3aa: ASSLRGQDTEAF

v_gene: TRBV9
CDR3aa: ASSVVGGTSGSNEQF

v_gene: TRBV21-1
CDR3aa: ASSKGPGGGVNTEAF

v_gene: TRBV3-1/TRBV3-2
CDR3aa: ASSPGATYEQY

v_gene: TRBV9
CDR3aa: ASSAVAGVAGEQF

v_gene: TRBV11-2
CDR3aa: ASSLQGTDPYEQY

v_gene: TRBV6-5
CDR3aa: ASRSINQPQH

v_gene: TRBV12-3/TRBV12-4
CDR3aa: ASGAQYQPQH

v_gene: TRBV6-2/TRBV6-3
CDR3aa: ASSPTRSVNTGELF

v_gene: TRBV19
CDR3aa: ASSPGLAGVAGNEQF

v_gene: TRBV5-6
CDR3aa: ASSLTFSGGYT

v_gene: TRBV11-2
CDR3aa: ASRGSGSYEQY

v_gene: TRBV5-1
CDR3aa: ASSPGQELSNFGPNEQF

v_gene: TRBV7-8
CDR3aa: ASSGGQFSNQPQH

v_gene: TRBV13
CDR3aa: ASSAPTWGGRMDTQY

v_gene: TRBV3-1/TRBV3-2
CDR3aa: ASSQVWGAGNTIY

v_gene: TRBV7-9
CDR3aa: ASSRAGGPGNTEAF

v_gene: TRBV6-5
CDR3aa: ASNTLGSSYEQY

v_gene: TRBV15
CDR3aa: ATSRQGSEKLF

v_gene: TRBV7-3
CDR3aa: ASSFPSGSRTDTQY

v_gene: TRBV21-1
CDR3aa: ASSTLDRALRLYGYT

v_gene: TRBV21-1
CDR3aa: EICRVLEQI

v_gene: TRBV16
CDR3aa: ASSLRQGATETQY

v_gene: TRBV19
CDR3aa: ATKDSYEQY

v_gene: TRBV2
CDR3aa: ASGQDYGYT

v_gene: TRBV5-1
CDR3aa: ASSPTVGETQY

v_gene: TRBV18
CDR3aa: ASSPDRAGGYT

v_gene: TRBV3-1/TRBV3-2
CDR3aa: ASSRGQGVWYTEAF

v_gene: TRBV7-2
CDR3aa: ASSYLGTGNTEAF

v_gene: TRBV27
CDR3aa: ASSHQYEQY

v_gene: TRBV6-1
CDR3aa: ASSEAVRLAVI

v_gene: TRBV18
CDR3aa: ASSPGRPSYEQY

v_gene: TRBV29-1
CDR3aa: SATDRYYGYT

v_gene: TRBV10-1
CDR3aa: ASSEPGQGIDEQY

v_gene: TRBV24-1
CDR3aa: ATSGRDKNIQY

v_gene: TRBV18
CDR3aa: ASSPARGRTSGNTDTQY

v_gene: TRBV2
CDR3aa: ATPKGTGYSGANVLT

v_gene: TRBV21-1
CDR3aa: ASSKKGSSSGSSAYEQY

v_gene: TRBV9
CDR3aa: ASSGRQGREDEQF

v_gene: TRBV29-1
CDR3aa: SVEKDRGYTEAF

v_gene: TRBV19
CDR3aa: ASRQAGSRTNEKLF